These 16 T cell receptor beta chains were all obtained from the same sample, sequenced in a study of identical twins. TCRdb ran MiXCR on the 5' RACE reads and lists one entry per CDR3 protein. The data contain about 530,000 distinct CDR3 sequences, about a fifth of them singletons. A further study also used this sample, focusing on yellow fever vaccine responses in identical twins.

Material: CD4+ T cells sorted from blood. The receptors were gathered from a woman in her late teens or twenties in good health.

The chain recombines TRBV12-3 or TRBV12-4 with TRBJ2-3, with 7 nucleotides matching TRBD2. The J segment lost 2 bases and the V segment lost 4 bases, leaving 3 bases of the junction unmatched. This CDR3 comprises 14 residues. The CDR3 sequence: CASSWDYNTDTQYF. The DNA for the CDR3 is TGTGCCAGCAGTTGGGACTATAACACAGATACGCAGTATTTT.

The table lists this clonotype with a few counts. The genes are TRBV9 and TRBJ2-3; D possibly corresponds to TRBD1 (6 bases). The V end lost 1 base, the J end lost 4 bases, and 19 bases lay between the germline ends. Germline CDR1 and CDR2: SGDLS and YYNGEE. This CDR3 is built from 17 residues. The CDR3 DNA is TGTGCCAGCAGCGTACGTGAGGGCCCTAAGGGGGCAGATACGCAGTATTTT. Its translation: CASSVREGPKGADTQYF.

In its sample, this clonotype was seen a few times. The chain is built from TRBV12-3 or TRBV12-4 and TRBJ1-2; a weak D match, TRBD1 (5 bases). The CDR3 extends over 11 amino acids. V gave up 7 bases and J gave up 6 bases, with 9 bases separating them. CDR3 DNA: TGTGCCAGCACGTCAGGGAATGGCTACACCTTC. Encoded protein: CASTSGNGYTF.

The chain joins TRBV6-5 to TRBJ1-1; tentatively, D is TRBD1 (5 bases). The CDR3 totals 13 residues. Per germline, CDR1 MNHEY and CDR2 SVGAGI. Trimming took 4 bases from V and 1 from J, leaving 7 bases between them. CDR3 nucleotide sequence: TGTGCCAGCAGTTGGGACGCGAACACTGAAGCTTTCTTT. It encodes CASSWDANTEAFF.

This clonotype occurred a few times. CDR3 residues: CSAREAGIYGYTF. CDR3 coding DNA: TGCAGTGCTAGAGAGGCCGGGATATATGGCTACACCTTC. The chain recombines TRBV20-1 with TRBJ1-2; the D is unclear. The CDR3 extends over 13 amino acids. The V and J ends lost 0 bases and 5 bases respectively, with 10 bases between them. Germline V gives CDR1 DFQATT, CDR2 SNEGSKA (reference sequence).

This clonotype was detected a few times. The gene calls are TRBV4-2 and TRBJ2-7; D gene unclear. Germline V CDR1 and CDR2: LGHNA, YNFKEQ. CDR3 size: 12 residues. V gave up 3 bases and J gave up 3 bases, with 6 bases separating them. CDR3 sequence (DNA): TGTGCCAGCAGCCAGGATGGCTACGAGCAGTACTTC. Translating it yields CASSQDGYEQYF.

V usage is TRBV7-8 and J usage is TRBJ2-2, with 8 nucleotides matching TRBD1. The CDR3 consists of 16 residues. Germline V gene sequence: CDR1 SGHVS, CDR2 FQNEAQ. J gave up 6 bases and V 1 base, and 7 bases lay outside the gene matches. The CDR3 nucleotides are TGTGCCAGCAGCTTAGTGGCACAGGGGGTCGCCGGGGAGCTGTTTTTT. This translates into CASSLVAQGVAGELFF.

The gene calls are TRBV10-3 and TRBJ2-3; D tentatively fits TRBD1 or TRBD2 (6 bases each). The CDR3 spans 15 residues. Germline lookup yields CDR1 ENHRY and CDR2 SYGVKD. V lost 10 bases and J 4 bases, leaving 21 bases between the germline ends. CDR3 loop: CATNPGASVPDTQYF. In DNA form, the CDR3 reads TGTGCCACTAACCCAGGGGCTAGCGTCCCAGATACGCAGTATTTT.

This clonotype was seen a few times. The J gene is TRBJ1-2, the V gene TRBV6-1, with 8 bases that match TRBD1. This CDR3 contains 14 residues. The germline CDR1 and CDR2 sequences are MNHNS and SASEGT. Losses at the gene ends were 6 bases for V and 4 bases for J; bases not matched to a gene: 7. The CDR3 nucleotides read TGTGCCAGCAGAGGGACAGGCCAATCCTATGGCTACACCTTC. Translating it yields CASRGTGQSYGYTF.

This chain links TRBV5-1 with TRBJ2-7, with D perhaps TRBD1 (5 bases). Germline V lookup: CDR1 SGHRS, CDR2 YFSETQ. The CDR3 consists of 15 residues. Trimming left V 2 bases short and J 6 bases short, with 18 bases between. CDR3 amino acids: CASSFRTTRASEQYF. The CDR3 coding sequence is TGCGCCAGCAGCTTTAGGACAACCCGGGCTTCCGAGCAGTACTTC.

This chain links TRBV19 with TRBJ2-5; perhaps TRBD1 as D (5 bases). Looked up from germline, CDR1 is LNHDA and CDR2 is SQIVND (reference sequence). The V and J ends lost 4 bases and 7 bases respectively, with 13 bases between them. The CDR3 spans 13 residues. The DNA of the CDR3 is TGTGCCAGTAGTACCGGAACGCAGGGGACCCAGTACTTC. Protein product: CASSTGTQGTQYF.

Only a few counts were recorded for this clonotype. The chain links TRBV25-1 to TRBJ1-1, with 7 bases that match TRBD1. Unmatched junction bases numbered 5, after V lost 7 bases and J lost 0 bases. Germline lookup yields CDR1 MGHDK and CDR2 SYGVNS. The CDR3 loop spans 14 amino acids. The DNA for the CDR3 is TGTGCCAGCAACAGGGGCGGCATGAACACTGAAGCTTTCTTT. Protein sequence: CASNRGGMNTEAFF.

This clonotype has just a few counts. V is TRBV20-1 and J is TRBJ2-2, with D tentatively TRBD1 (6 bases). The germline gives CDR1 DFQATT, CDR2 SNEGSKA (reference sequence). This CDR3 is 15 amino acids long. Trimming removed 0 bases at V and 5 bases at J, with 13 bases between. The CDR3 sequence is CSARDLPGETGELFF. CDR3 sequence (DNA): TGCAGTGCTAGAGATCTGCCAGGGGAGACCGGGGAGCTGTTTTTT.

The chain has TRBV2 and TRBJ1-2, with a possible D match to TRBD1 (5 bases). The CDR3 loop spans 14 amino acids. CDR1 and CDR2 (germline): SNHLY, FYNNEI. The V end was cut by 4 bases, the J end by 8 bases, with 17 bases between. CDR3 residues: CASSVVTAQRGYTF. The CDR3 DNA is TGTGCCAGCAGTGTGGTGACAGCCCAAAGGGGCTACACCTTC.

The chain has TRBV7-2 and TRBJ2-5, with a tentative D call TRBD2 (6 bases). CDR1 is SGHTA and CDR2 is FQGNSA in the germline V gene. The CDR3 contains 13 residues. V lost 5 bases and J 7 bases, leaving 14 bases between the germline ends. Here the CDR3 DNA reads TGTGCCAGCAGCGGCGACTGGAGGGGGACCCAGTACTTC. It codes for CASSGDWRGTQYF.

The rearrangement links TRBV5-1 to TRBJ2-1; 12 bases are a match to TRBD2. Per germline, CDR1 SGHRS and CDR2 YFSETQ. The V and J ends lost 4 bases and 1 base, in that order; junction bases with no gene match: 9. The CDR3 is 18 residues long. As DNA, the CDR3 is TGCGCCAGCAGCCCCCGGTCACTAGCGGGGGGATCCTACAATGAGCAGTTCTTC. It specifies CASSPRSLAGGSYNEQFF.